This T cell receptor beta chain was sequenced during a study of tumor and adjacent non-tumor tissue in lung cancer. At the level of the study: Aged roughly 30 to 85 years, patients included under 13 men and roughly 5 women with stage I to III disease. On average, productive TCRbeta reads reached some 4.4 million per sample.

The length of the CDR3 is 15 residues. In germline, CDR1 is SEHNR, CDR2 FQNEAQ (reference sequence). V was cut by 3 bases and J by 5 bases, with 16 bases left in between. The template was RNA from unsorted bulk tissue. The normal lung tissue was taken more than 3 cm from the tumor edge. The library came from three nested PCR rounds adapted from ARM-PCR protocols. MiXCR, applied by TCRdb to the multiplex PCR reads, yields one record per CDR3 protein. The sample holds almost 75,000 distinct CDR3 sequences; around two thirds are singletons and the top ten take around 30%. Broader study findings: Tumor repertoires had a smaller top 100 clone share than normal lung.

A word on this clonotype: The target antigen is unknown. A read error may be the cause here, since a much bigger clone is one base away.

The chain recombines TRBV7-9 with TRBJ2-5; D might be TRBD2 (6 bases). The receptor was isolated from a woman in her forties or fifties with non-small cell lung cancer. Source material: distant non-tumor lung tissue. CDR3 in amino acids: CASSLGGTTGETQYF. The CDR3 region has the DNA TGTGCCAGCAGCTTGGGCGGGACCACGGGGGAGACCCAGTACTTC.